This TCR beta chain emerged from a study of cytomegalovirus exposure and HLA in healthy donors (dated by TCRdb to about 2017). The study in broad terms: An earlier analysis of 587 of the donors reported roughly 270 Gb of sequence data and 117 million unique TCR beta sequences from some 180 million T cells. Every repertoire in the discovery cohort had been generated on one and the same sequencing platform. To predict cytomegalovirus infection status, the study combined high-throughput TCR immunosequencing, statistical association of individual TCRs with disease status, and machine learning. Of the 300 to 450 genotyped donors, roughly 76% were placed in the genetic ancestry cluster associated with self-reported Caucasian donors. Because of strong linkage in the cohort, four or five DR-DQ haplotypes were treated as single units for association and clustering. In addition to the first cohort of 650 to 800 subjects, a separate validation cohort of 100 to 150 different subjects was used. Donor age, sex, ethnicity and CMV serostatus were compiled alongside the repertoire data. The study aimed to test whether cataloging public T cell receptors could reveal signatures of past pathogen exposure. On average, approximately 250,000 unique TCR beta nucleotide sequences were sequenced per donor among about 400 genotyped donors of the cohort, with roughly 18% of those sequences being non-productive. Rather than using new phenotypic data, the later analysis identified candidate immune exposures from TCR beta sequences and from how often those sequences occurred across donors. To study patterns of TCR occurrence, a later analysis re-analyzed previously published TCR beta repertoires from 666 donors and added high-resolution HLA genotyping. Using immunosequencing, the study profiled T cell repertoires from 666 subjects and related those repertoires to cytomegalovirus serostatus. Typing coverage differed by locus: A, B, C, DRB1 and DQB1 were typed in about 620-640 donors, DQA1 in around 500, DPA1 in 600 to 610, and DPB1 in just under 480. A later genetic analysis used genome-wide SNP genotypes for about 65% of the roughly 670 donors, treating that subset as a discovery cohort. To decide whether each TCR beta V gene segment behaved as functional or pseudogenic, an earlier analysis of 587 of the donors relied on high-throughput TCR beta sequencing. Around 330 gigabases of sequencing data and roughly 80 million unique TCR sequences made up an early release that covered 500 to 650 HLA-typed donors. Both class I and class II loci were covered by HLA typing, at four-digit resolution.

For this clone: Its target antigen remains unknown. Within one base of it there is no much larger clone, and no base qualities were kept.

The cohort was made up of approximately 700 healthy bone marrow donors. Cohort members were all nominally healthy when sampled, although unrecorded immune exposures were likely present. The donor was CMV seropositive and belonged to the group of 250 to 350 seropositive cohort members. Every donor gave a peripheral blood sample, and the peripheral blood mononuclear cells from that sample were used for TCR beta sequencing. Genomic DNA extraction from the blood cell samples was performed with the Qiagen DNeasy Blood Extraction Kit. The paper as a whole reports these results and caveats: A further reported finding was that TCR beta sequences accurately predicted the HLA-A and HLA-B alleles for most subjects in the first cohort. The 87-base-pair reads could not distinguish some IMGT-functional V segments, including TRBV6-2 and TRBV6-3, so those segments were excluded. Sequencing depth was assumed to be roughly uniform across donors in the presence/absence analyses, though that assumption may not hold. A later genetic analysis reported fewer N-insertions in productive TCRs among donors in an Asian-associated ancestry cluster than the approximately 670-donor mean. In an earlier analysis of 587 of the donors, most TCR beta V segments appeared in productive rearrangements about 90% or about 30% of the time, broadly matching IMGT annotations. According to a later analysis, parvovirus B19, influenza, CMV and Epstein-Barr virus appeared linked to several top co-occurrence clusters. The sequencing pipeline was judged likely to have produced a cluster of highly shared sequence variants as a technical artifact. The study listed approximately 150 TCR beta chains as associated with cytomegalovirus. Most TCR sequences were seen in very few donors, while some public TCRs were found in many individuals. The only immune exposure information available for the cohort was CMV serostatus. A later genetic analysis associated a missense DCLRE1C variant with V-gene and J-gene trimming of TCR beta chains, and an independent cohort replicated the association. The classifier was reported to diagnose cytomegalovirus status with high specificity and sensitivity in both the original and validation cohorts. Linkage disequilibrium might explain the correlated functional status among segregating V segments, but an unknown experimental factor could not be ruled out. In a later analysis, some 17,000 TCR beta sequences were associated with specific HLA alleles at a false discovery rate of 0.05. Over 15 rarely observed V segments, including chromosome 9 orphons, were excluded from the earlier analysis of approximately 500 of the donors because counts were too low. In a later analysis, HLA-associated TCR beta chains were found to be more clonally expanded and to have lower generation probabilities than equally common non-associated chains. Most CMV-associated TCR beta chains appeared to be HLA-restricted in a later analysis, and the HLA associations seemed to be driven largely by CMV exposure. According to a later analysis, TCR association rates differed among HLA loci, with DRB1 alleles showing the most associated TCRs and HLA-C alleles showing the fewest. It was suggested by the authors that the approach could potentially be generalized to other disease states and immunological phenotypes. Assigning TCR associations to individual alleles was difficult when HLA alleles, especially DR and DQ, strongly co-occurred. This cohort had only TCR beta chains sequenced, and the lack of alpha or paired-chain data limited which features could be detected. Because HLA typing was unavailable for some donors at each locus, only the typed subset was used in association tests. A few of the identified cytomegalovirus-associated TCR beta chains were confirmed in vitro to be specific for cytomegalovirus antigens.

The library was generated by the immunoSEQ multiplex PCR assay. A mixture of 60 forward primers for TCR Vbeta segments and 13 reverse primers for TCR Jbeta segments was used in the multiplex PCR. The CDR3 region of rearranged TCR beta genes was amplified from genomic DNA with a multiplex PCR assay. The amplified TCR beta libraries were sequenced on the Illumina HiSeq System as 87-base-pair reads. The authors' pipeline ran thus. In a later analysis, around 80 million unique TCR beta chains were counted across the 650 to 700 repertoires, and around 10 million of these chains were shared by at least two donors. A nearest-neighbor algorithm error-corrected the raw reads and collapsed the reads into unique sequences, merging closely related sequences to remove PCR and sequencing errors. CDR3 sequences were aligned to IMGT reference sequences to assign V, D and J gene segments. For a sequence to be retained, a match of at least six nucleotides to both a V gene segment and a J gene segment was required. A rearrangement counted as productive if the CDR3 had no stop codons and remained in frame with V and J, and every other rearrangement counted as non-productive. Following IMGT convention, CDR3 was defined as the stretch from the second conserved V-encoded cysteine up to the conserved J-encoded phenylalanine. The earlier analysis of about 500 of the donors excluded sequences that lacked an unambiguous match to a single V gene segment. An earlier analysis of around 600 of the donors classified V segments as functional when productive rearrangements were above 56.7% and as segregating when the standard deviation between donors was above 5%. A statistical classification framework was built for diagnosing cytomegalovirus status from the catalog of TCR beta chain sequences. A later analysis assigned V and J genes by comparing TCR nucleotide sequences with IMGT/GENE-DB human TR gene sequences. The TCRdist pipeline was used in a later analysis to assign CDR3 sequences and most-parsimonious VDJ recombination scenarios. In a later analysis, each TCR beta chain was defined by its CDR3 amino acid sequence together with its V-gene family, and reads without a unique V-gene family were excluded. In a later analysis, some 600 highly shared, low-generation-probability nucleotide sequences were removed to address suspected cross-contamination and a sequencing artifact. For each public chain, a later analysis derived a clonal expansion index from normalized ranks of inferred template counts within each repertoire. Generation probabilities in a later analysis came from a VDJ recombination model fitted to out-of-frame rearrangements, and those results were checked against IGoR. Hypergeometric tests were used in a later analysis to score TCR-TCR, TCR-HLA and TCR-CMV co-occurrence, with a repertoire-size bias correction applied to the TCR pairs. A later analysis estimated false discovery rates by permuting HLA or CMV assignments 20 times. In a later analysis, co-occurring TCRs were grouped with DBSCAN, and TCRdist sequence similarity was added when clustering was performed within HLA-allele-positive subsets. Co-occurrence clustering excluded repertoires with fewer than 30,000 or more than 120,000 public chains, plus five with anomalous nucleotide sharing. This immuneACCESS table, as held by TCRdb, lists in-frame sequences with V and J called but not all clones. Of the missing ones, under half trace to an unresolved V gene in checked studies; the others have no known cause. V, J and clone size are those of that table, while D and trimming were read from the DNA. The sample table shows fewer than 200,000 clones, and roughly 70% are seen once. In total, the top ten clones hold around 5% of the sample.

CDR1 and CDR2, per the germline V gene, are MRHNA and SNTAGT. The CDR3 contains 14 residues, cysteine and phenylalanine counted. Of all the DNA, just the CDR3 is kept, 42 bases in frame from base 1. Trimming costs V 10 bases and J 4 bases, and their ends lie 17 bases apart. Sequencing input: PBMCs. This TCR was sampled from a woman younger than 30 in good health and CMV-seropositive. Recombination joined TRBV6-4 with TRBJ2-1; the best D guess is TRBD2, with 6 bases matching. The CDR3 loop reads CANRRGDFYNEQFF. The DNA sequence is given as TGTGCCAACCGCCGAGGGGACTTTTACAATGAGCAGTTCTTC.